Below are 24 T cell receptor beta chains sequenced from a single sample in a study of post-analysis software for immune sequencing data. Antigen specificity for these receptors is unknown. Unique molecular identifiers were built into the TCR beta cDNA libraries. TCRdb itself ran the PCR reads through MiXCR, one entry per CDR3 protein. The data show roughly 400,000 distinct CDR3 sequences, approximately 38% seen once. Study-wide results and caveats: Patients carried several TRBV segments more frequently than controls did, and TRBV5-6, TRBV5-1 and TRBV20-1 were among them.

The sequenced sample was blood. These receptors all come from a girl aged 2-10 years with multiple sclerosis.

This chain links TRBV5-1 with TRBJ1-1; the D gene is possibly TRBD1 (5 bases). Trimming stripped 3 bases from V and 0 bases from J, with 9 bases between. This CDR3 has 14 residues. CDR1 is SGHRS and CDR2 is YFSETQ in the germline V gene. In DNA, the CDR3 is TGCGCCAGCAGCTGGGGACCCATGAACACTGAAGCTTTCTTT. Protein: CASSWGPMNTEAFF.

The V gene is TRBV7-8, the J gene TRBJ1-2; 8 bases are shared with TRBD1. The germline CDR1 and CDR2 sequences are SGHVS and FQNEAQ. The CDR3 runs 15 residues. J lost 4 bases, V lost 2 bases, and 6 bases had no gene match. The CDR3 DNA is TGTGCCAGCAGCTTAAGCAGGGGGCCTACCTATGGCTACACCTTC. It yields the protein CASSLSRGPTYGYTF.

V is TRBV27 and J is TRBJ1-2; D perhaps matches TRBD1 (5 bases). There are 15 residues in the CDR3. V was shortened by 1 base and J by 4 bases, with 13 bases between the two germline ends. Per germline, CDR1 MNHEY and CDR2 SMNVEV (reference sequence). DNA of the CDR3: TGTGCCAGCAGTTTATTACCCCCAGGGCGCTATGGCTACACCTTC. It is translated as CASSLLPPGRYGYTF.

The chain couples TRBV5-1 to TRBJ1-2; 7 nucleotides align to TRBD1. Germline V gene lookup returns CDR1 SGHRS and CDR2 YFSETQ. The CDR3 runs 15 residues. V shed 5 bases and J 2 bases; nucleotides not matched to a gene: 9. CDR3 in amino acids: CASRPNRGNNYGYTF. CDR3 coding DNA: TGCGCCAGCAGGCCCAACAGGGGTAACAACTATGGCTACACCTTC. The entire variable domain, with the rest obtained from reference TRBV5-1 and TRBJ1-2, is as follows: KAGVTQTPRYLIKTRGQQVTLSCSPISGHRSVSWYQQTPGQGLQFLFEYFSETQRNKGNFPGRFSGRQFSNSRSEMNVSTLELGDSALYLCASRPNRGNNYGYTFGSGTRLTVV.

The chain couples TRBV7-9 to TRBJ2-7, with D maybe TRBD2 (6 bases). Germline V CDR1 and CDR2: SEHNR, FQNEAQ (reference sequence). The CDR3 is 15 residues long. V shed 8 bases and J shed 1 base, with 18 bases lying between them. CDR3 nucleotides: TGTGCCAGCTCCGATCGGGACTCCCGATCCTACGAGCAGTACTTC. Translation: CASSDRDSRSYEQYF.

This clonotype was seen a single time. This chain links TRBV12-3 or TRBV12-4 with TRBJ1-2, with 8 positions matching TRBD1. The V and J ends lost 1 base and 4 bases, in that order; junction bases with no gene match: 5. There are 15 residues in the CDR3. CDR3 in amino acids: CASSLGGQVRYGYTF. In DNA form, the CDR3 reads TGTGCCAGCAGTTTAGGGGGACAGGTGCGCTATGGCTACACCTTC.

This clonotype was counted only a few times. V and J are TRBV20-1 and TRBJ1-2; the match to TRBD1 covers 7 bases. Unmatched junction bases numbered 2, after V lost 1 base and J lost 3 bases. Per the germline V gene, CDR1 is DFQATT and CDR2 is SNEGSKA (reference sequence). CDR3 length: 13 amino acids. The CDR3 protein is CSARVDRDYGYTF. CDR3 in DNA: TGCAGTGCTAGAGTTGACAGGGACTATGGCTACACCTTC.

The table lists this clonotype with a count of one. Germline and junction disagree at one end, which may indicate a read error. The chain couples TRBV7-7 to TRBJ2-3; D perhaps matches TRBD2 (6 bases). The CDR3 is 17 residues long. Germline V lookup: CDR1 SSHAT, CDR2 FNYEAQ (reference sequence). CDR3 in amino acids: CASSSQPAGRGADTQYF. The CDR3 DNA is TGTGCTAGCAGCTCCCAACCCGCGGGGCGCGGAGCAGATACGCAGTATTTT.

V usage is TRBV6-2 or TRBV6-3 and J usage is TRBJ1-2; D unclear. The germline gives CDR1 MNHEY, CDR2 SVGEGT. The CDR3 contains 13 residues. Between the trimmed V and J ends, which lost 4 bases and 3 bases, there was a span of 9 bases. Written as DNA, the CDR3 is TGTGCCAGCAGTTGTGGAGACGACTATGGCTACACCTTC. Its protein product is CASSCGDDYGYTF.

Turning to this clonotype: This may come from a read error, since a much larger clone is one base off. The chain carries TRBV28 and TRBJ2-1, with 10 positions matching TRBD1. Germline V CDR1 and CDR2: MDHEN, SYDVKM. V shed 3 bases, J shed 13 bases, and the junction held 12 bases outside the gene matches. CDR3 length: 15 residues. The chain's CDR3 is CASSFLGTGEETQFF. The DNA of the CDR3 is TGTGCCAGCAGTTTTTTGGGGACAGGGGAAGAGACCCAGTTCTTC.

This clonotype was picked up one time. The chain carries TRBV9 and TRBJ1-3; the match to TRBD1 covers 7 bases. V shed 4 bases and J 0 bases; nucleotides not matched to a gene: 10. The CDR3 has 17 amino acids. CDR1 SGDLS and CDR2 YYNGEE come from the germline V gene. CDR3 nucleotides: TGTGCCAGCAGCCTGAGAGGGGGCAGTCCCTCTGGAAACACCATATATTTT. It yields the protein CASSLRGGSPSGNTIYF.

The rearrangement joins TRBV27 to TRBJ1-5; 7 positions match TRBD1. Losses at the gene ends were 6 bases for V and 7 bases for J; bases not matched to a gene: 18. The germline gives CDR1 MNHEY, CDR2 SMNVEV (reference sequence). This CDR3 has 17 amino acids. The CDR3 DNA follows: TGTGCCAGCAGGGAATTCCCGGGACAGACTTCCAACCAGCCCCAGCATTTT. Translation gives CASREFPGQTSNQPQHF.

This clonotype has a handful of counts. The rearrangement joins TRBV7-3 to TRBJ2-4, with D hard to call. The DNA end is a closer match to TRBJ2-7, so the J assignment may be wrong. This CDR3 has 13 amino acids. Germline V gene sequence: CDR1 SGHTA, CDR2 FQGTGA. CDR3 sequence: CASSSPDLYEQYF. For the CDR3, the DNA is TGTGCCAGCAGCTCCCCGGACCTATACGAGCAGTACTTC.

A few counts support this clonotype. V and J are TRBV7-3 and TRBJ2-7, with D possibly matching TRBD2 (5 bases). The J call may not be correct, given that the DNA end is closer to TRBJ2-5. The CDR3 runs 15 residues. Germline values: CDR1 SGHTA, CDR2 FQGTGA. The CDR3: CASSLNAGHQETQYF. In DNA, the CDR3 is TGTGCCAGCAGCTTAAATGCGGGCCATCAAGAGACCCAGTACTTC.

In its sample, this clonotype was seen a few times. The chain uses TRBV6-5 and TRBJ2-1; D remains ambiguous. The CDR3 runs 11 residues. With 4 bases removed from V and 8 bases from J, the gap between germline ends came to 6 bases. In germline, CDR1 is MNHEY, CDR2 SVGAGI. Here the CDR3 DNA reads TGTGCCAGCAGTTCCGAGGATGAGCAGTTCTTC. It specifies CASSSEDEQFF.

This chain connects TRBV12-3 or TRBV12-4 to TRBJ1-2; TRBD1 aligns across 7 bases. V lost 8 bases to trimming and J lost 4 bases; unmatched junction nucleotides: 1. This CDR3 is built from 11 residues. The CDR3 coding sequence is TGTGCCAGCGGGACAGCCTATGGCTACACCTTC. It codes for CASGTAYGYTF.

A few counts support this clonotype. DNA for the CDR3: TGTGCCTGGAGCTCAGGGTATAAGGATGAAAAACTGTTTTTT. It specifies CAWSSGYKDEKLFF. This sequence joins TRBV30 and TRBJ1-4, with D tentatively TRBD1 (5 bases). Germline V gene data show CDR1 as GTSNPN and CDR2 as SVGIG (reference sequence). The CDR3 sequence is 14 residues long. Trimming pared 3 bases from V and 6 bases from J, leaving 14 bases between.

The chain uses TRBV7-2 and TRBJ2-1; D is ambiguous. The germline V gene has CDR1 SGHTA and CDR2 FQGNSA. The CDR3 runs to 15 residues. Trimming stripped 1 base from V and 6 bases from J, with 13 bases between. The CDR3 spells CASSLVRNKLNEQFF. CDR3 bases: TGTGCCAGCAGCTTAGTGCGGAATAAGCTCAATGAGCAGTTCTTC.

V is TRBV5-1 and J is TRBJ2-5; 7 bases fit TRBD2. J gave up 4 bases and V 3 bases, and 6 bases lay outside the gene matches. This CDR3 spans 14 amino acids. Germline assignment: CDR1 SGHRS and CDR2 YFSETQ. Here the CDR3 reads CASSWRLAGETQYF. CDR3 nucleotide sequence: TGCGCCAGCAGCTGGAGACTAGCTGGAGAGACCCAGTACTTC.

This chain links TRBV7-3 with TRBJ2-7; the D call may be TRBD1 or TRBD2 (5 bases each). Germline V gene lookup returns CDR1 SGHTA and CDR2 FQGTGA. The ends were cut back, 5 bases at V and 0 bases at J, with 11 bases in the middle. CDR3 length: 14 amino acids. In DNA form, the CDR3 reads TGTGCCAGCAGCGCTACCGGGGCCTCCTACGAGCAGTACTTC. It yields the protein CASSATGASYEQYF.

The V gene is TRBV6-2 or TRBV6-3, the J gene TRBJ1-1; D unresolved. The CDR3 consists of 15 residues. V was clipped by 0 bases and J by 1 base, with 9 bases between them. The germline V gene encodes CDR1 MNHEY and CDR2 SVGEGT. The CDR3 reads CASSYSKGANTEAFF. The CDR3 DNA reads TGTGCCAGCAGTTACTCGAAAGGTGCGAACACTGAAGCTTTCTTT.

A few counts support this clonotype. The chain's CDR3 is CASSRAGINIQYF. The CDR3 DNA reads as TGTGCCAGCAGTCGTGCTGGGATAAACATTCAGTACTTC. J is TRBJ2-4 and V is TRBV28; D ambiguous. Per germline, CDR1 MDHEN and CDR2 SYDVKM. The CDR3 runs 13 residues. V lost 5 bases and J lost 6, with 11 bases in between.

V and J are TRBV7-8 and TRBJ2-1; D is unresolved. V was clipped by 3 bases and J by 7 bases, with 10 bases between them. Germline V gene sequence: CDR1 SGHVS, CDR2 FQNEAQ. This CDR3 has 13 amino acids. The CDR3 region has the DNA TGTGCCAGCAGCTTCCTCGTCATGAATGAGCAGTTCTTC. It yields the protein CASSFLVMNEQFF.

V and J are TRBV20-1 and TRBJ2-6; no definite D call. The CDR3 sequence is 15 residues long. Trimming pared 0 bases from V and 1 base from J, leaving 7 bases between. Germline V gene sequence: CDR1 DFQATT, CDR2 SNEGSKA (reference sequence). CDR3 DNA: TGCAGTGCTAGAGATCCATCATCTGGGGCCAACGTCCTGACTTTC. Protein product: CSARDPSSGANVLTF.